This T cell receptor beta chain was sequenced during a study of T cell responses to AZD1222 COVID-19 vaccine (dated by TCRdb to about 2021). Background on the whole study: Because spike-specific TCR depth and breadth did not differ between the two schedules, AZD1222 recipients who got a second dose at roughly 4 weeks were pooled with those who got a second dose at roughly 12 weeks. A total of under 250 trial participants underwent TCR sequencing, of whom 200 to 220 had received two doses of AZD1222 and some 25 had received two doses of the MenACWY control vaccine. Trial participants were enrolled into age subgroups of 18-55, 56-69 and 70-plus years, which contained about 150, 27 and 61 TCR-sequenced participants, respectively.

Sample time point, as interpreted from the label and publication: baseline before first vaccination. The vaccinee samples were drawn from two UK trials, COV001 and COV002, one of which was a single-blind randomized controlled phase 2/3 trial testing AZD1222 (ChAdOx1 nCoV-19) in healthy adults. For TCRbeta chain sequencing, PBMC samples were collected from trial participants at day 0 and at day 28 after the second dose. The CDR3 regions of human TCRbeta chains were analyzed by immunosequencing. Under the source paper's analysis protocol: TCRs in the repertoires were matched against a reference library of SARS-CoV-2-specific TCRs that had been generated with the MIRA antigen-specificity platform. Breadth was defined as the fraction of unique TCRs that were SARS-CoV-2-associated. Depth was defined as the fraction of total T cells that were SARS-CoV-2-associated. Using the MIRA data, each spike-specific TCR was mapped to the spike region that the TCR reacts to and placed in a CD4 or CD8 class. Log10-transformed breadth and depth values were compared by one-way ANOVA with Sidak's multiple comparisons tests. Not all clones reach the TCRdb copy of this immuneACCESS table, which keeps in-frame sequences only. Checked studies attribute under half of the gap to unresolved V genes and leave the rest unexplained. That table is the source of V, J and clone size, and D and trimming were worked out from the DNA. The sample data list 180,000 or so clones, and more than 80% of these were observed just once. 2.6% of the sample is held by the ten biggest clonotypes.

Summary of the overall study and its limitations: Because no day 14 peak-response samples were available, repertoires were characterized only after the peak T cell response. After two AZD1222 doses, both the breadth and the depth of spike-specific TCRs were significantly higher than at day 0 and than in MenACWY recipients. Most participants were white British and females outnumbered males, and the authors suggested that clonal diversity may have been underestimated. CD4 TCRs associated with the vaccine covered the entire spike protein, and the dominant responses were in regions 160-218 and 743-854. Conclusions about previously exposed vaccinees are limited, since just 6 or 7 AZD1222 recipients were seropositive for SARS-CoV-2 at baseline. In the small 56-69-year group, the increase in depth fell short of significance, most likely because of low power. Epitopes outside the regions mutated in the B.1.351 and B.1.1.7 variants were reportedly recognized by nearly half of the unique spike-specific TCRs.

Comments on this clone: The target of this receptor is not known. The record has no base qualities; no much larger clone is one base away.

As encoded in the germline V gene (reference sequence), CDR1 is GTSNPN while CDR2 is SVGIG. Trimming costs V 2 bases and J 9 bases, and their ends lie 11 bases apart. The CDR3, cysteine through phenylalanine, is 12 amino acids long. Only the CDR3 region is kept as DNA, spanning 36 bases read in frame from base 1. This chain is built from TRBV30 and TRBJ2-1; TRBD2 is a weak D gene call, 6 bases matching. The TCR originated in an adult in good health. The specimen comprised peripheral blood, sampled on day 0 of AZD1222 vaccination. The DNA sequence reads TGTGCCTGGAGTACCCCCGGGGGTGAGCAGTTCTTC. Translated, this is CAWSTPGGEQFF. Outside the CDR3, residues come from the reference TRBV30 and TRBJ2-1 proteins, so the full variable domain is: SQTIHQWPATLVQPVGSPLSLECTVEGTSNPNLYWYRQAAGRGLQLLFYSVGIGQISSEVPQNLSASRPQDRQFILSSKKLLLSDSGFYLCAWSTPGGEQFFGPGTRLTVL.